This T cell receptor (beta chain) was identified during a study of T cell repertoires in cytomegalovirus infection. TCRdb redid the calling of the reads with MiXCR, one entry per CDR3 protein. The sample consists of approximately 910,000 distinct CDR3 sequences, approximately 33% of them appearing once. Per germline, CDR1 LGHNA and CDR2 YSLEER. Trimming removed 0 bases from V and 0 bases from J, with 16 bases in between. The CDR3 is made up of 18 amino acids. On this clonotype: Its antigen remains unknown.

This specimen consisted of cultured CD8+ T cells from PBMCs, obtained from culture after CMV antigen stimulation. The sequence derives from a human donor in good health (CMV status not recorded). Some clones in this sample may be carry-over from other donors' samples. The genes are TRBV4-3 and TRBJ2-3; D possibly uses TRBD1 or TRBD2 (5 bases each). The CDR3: CASSQEVGAYDSTDTQYF. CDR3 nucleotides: TGCGCCAGCAGCCAAGAGGTCGGGGCCTATGACAGCACAGATACGCAGTATTTT.